Below are 13 T cell receptor beta chains sequenced from a single sample in a study of a mutant IDH1 vaccine in newly diagnosed glioma (dated by TCRdb to about 2021). The antigens for these receptors are not known. The time point label for this specimen denotes: week 23, last vaccination. Every vaccine dose consisted of 300 ug of a 20-mer mutant IDH1 peptide in Montanide, administered subcutaneously together with topical imiquimod. Library generation was performed with the immunoSEQ multiplex PCR assay. The immuneACCESS repertoire file appears here via TCRdb, limited to in-frame rearrangements. These files lack a portion of the clones; in checked studies, under half of the deficit traces to unresolved V genes, and the cause of the others is not known. This sample holds approximately 66,000 clones; under 90% were observed only once. Together, the top ten hold approximately 12% of the sample. Sequenced material: PBMCs, taken from a glioma patient whose treatment included an IDH1 peptide vaccine. The receptor set was obtained from a man younger than 35 with glioma.

This sequence joins TRBV30 and TRBJ1-4; D remains unclear. CDR3 size: 14 residues. CDR1 and CDR2 (germline): GTSNPN, SVGIG (reference sequence). Trimming left V 3 bases short and J 3 bases short, with 11 bases between. The CDR3 here is CAWSDGTSNEKLFF. CDR3 in DNA: TGTGCCTGGAGCGACGGAACGTCTAATGAAAAACTGTTTTTT.

This chain connects TRBV28 to TRBJ2-7; D is perhaps TRBD2 (5 bases). V was cut by 5 bases and J by 6 bases, with 20 bases left in between. The germline CDR1 and CDR2 sequences are MDHEN and SYDVKM. The CDR3 is 15 residues long. CDR3 DNA sequence: TGTGCCAGCAGTCCACCGACGGGAAAGATGACCGAGCAGTACTTC. Translated: CASSPPTGKMTEQYF.

V usage is TRBV9 and J usage is TRBJ2-5; D is possibly TRBD1 or TRBD2 (5 bases each). The CDR3 sequence is 15 residues long. Trimming pared 3 bases from V and 5 bases from J, leaving 17 bases between. Germline lookup yields CDR1 SGDLS and CDR2 YYNGEE. DNA for the CDR3: TGTGCCAGCAGCGGGGTTGCAGGGAGCAGCGAGACCCAGTACTTC. Protein product: CASSGVAGSSETQYF.

This chain uses TRBV6-1 with TRBJ1-2, with D hard to call. Germline lookup yields CDR1 MNHNS and CDR2 SASEGT. Trimming took 0 bases from V and 0 from J, leaving 8 bases between them. The CDR3 contains 15 residues. In DNA form, the CDR3 reads TGTGCCAGCAGTGAAGCACCGACCGCTAACTATGGCTACACCTTC. Translation: CASSEAPTANYGYTF.

The V gene is TRBV4-2, the J gene TRBJ1-3, with D hard to call. The CDR3 spans 16 residues. V was trimmed by 0 bases and J by 4 bases, leaving 13 bases between them. Germline CDR1 is LGHNA and CDR2 is YNFKEQ. The CDR3 loop reads CASSQEGTLVGNTIYF. The CDR3 coding sequence is TGTGCCAGCAGCCAAGAGGGAACTCTCGTAGGAAACACCATATATTTT.

This chain uses TRBV5-6 with TRBJ1-5; D possibly corresponds to TRBD1 (5 bases). This CDR3 contains 19 residues. V was cut by 2 bases and J by 2 bases, with 23 bases left in between. Looked up from germline, CDR1 is SGHDT and CDR2 is YYEEEE. The CDR3 loop reads CASSLGGGVTITGNQPQHF. In DNA form, the CDR3 reads TGTGCCAGCAGCTTAGGAGGAGGGGTCACCATCACTGGCAATCAGCCCCAGCATTTT.

V is TRBV5-1 and J is TRBJ2-7, with D possibly matching TRBD2 (6 bases). Germline values: CDR1 SGHRS, CDR2 YFSETQ. The length of the CDR3 is 14 residues. Trimming stripped 4 bases from V and 2 bases from J, with 13 bases between. The chain's CDR3 is CASSVLAGTYEQYF. The CDR3 DNA is TGCGCCAGCAGCGTGCTTGCGGGGACCTACGAGCAGTACTTC.

J is TRBJ1-1 and V is TRBV20-1; no reliable D call. V lost 4 bases and J 6 bases, leaving 9 bases between the germline ends. The CDR3 covers 11 residues. Germline CDR1 and CDR2: DFQATT and SNEGSKA (reference sequence). This CDR3 is CSATDLSEAFF. Written as DNA, the CDR3 is TGCAGTGCTACAGATCTTTCTGAAGCTTTCTTT.

The V gene is TRBV29-1, the J gene TRBJ2-5; D tentatively fits TRBD1 or TRBD2 (5 bases each). The ends were cut back, 6 bases at V and 5 bases at J, with 22 bases in the middle. The CDR3 covers 15 residues. The germline CDR1 and CDR2 sequences are SQVTM and ANQGSEA. CDR3 region: CSVISPQGGEETQYF. As DNA, the CDR3 is TGCAGCGTCATTTCACCTCAGGGTGGGGAGGAGACCCAGTACTTC.

The rearrangement uses TRBV6-1 and TRBJ2-7; D is uncertain. Germline lookup yields CDR1 MNHNS and CDR2 SASEGT. V shed 7 bases and J shed 3 bases, with 10 bases lying between them. The CDR3 extends over 12 amino acids. CDR3 in DNA: TGTGCCAGCACCCCAAACAGCTACGAGCAGTACTTC. It translates to CASTPNSYEQYF.

V gene TRBV27 combines with J gene TRBJ2-3; possibly TRBD1 or TRBD2 for D (6 bases each). Germline V gene data show CDR1 as MNHEY and CDR2 as SMNVEV (reference sequence). The length of the CDR3 is 14 residues. V lost 6 bases, J lost 9 bases, and 19 bases lay in between. The CDR3 DNA reads TGTGCCAGCAGCAAACCGGGGGCGCGAGGGACGCAGTATTTT. This translates into CASSKPGARGTQYF.

This clone appeared a single time. The chain uses TRBV4-1 and TRBJ1-3, with TRBD1 as a possible D gene (5 bases). CDR1 and CDR2 (germline): MGHRA, YSYEKL. The CDR3 loop spans 18 amino acids. V gave up 0 bases and J gave up 0 bases, with 15 bases separating them. CDR3 region: CASSQDRGGDRSGNTIYF. Here the CDR3 DNA reads TGCGCCAGCAGCCAAGATCGGGGGGGGGACCGCTCTGGAAACACCATATATTTT.

The rearrangement links TRBV27 to TRBJ2-3; possible D gene TRBD2, 5 bases. Germline CDR1 MNHEY, CDR2 SMNVEV (reference sequence). The V end was cut by 0 bases, the J end by 6 bases, with 16 bases between. The CDR3 sequence is 16 residues long. In nucleotides, the CDR3 is TGTGCCAGCAGTTTATCAGGGCGGGCCCGCCGGGATACGCAGTATTTT. Residues: CASSLSGRARRDTQYF.